These 5 T cell receptor beta chains were all obtained from the same sample, sequenced in a study of PD-1 blockade in classical Hodgkin lymphoma. Exposure to brentuximab vedotin varied, and each patient had relapsed following autologous stem cell transplantation. Profiling relied on immunoSEQ multiplex PCR, and the TCRdb table lists in-frame clones only, not all of them. The sample lists some 100,000 clones; about 89% were seen once. Specimen: peripheral blood mononuclear cells (PBMCs), collected before the second cycle of nivolumab. These receptors all come from a human donor with classical Hodgkin lymphoma.

The chain recombines TRBV7-9 with TRBJ1-4; weak D call: TRBD1 (5 bases). Deletions cut 1 base from V and 8 bases from J, with 11 bases between. Germline loops: CDR1 SEHNR, CDR2 FQNEAQ (reference sequence). The length of the CDR3 is 14 residues. The CDR3 DNA is TGTGCCAGCAGCTTAGGGGGGGAGCTAGAAAAACTGTTTTTT. It is translated as CASSLGGELEKLFF. Full variable domain (rest looked up from reference TRBV7-9 and TRBJ1-4): DTGVSQNPRHKITKRGQNVTFRCDPISEHNRLYWYRQTLGQGPEFLTYFQNEAQLEKSRLLSDRFSAERPKGSFSTLEIQRTEQGDSAMYLCASSLGGELEKLFFGSGTQLSVL.

This clone was seen only a few times. The J gene is TRBJ1-1, the V gene TRBV19, with no clear D. CDR1 and CDR2 (germline): LNHDA, SQIVND (reference sequence). The CDR3 runs to 12 residues. V was trimmed by 3 bases and J by 5 bases, leaving 7 bases between them. The CDR3 is CASSMGWTEAFF. The CDR3 nucleotides read TGTGCCAGTAGTATGGGTTGGACTGAAGCTTTCTTT.

This clone came up once. The chain has TRBV20-1 and TRBJ1-1, with no clear D. CDR3 length equals 11 residues. Germline V CDR1 and CDR2: DFQATT, SNEGSKA (reference sequence). As DNA, the CDR3 is TGCACATACACGAGCACGTCTGAAGCTTTCTTT. This gives the protein CTYTSTSEAFF.

The V gene is TRBV9, the J gene TRBJ1-2; 9 positions match TRBD1. Germline CDR1 and CDR2: SGDLS and YYNGEE. CDR3 size: 14 residues. Unmatched junction bases numbered 10, after V lost 0 bases and J lost 13 bases. CDR3 region: CASSVDPRDRAVTF. CDR3 coding DNA: TGTGCCAGCAGCGTAGACCCTCGGGACAGGGCCGTCACCTTC.

The CDR3 nucleotides are TGTGCCAGCAGGCCCCAGGGGGTCTCCTACAATGAGCAGTTCTTC. Translating gives CASRPQGVSYNEQFF. The chain joins TRBV27 to TRBJ2-1; the match to TRBD1 covers 7 bases. CDR1 and CDR2 (germline): MNHEY, SMNVEV (reference sequence). The trim removed 6 bases at V and 0 bases at J, leaving 5 bases unmatched. This CDR3 is built from 15 residues.